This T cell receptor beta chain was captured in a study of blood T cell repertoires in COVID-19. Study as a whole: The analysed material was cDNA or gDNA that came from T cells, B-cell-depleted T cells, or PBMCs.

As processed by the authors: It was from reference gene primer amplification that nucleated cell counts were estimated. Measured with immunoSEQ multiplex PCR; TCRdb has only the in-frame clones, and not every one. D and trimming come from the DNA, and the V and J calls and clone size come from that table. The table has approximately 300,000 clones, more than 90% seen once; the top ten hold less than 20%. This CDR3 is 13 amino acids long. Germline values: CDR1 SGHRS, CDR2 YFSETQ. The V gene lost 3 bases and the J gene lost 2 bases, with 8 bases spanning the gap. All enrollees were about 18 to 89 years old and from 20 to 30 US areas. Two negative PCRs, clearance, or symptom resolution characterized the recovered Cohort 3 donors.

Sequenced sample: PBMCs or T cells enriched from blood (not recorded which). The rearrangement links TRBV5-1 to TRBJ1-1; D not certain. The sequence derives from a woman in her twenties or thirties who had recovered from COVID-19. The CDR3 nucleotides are TGCGCCAGCAGCTCGGTCCTTAACACTGAAGCTTTCTTT. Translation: CASSSVLNTEAFF.